The rows below give T cell receptor beta chains drawn from one sample of a study of T-cell memory formation after mild COVID-19. TCRdb re-called the 5' RACE reads with MiXCR, one entry per CDR3 protein. This table has a few hundred thousand distinct CDR3 sequences, 20% to 25% appearing once. Sequenced sample: PBMCs or a T cell subset sorted from them (not recorded which). These receptors all come from a man younger than 35 who had mild COVID-19 (a few samples of this study predate the infection). Cell type and time point are not known. CDR3s include the opening cysteine and the closing phenylalanine or tryptophan. A D gene is named only where the DNA matches it firmly. Clone size is not always given. Where it is, it says once, few, many or a class for expanded clones.

V,D,size,J,CDR3,DNA
TRBV3-1,TRBD1,few,TRBJ1-2,CASGDRANYGYTF,TGTGCCAGTGGGGACAGGGCCAACTATGGCTACACCTTC
TRBV7-9,.,many,TRBJ2-3,CASSARAVSKADTQYF,TGTGCCAGCAGCGCTAGAGCGGTCTCTAAGGCAGATACGCAGTATTTT
TRBV11-2,TRBD2,few,TRBJ2-5,CASSLDPRGAAGTQYF,TGTGCCAGCAGCTTAGACCCGCGGGGGGCCGCTGGGACCCAGTACTTC
TRBV7-9,TRBD2,few,TRBJ2-5,CASSFGIAGTETQYF,TGTGCCAGCAGCTTCGGGATAGCGGGGACAGAGACCCAGTACTTC
TRBV11-2,TRBD2,.,TRBJ2-3,CASSQGLFTDTQYF,TGTGCCAGCAGCCAGGGACTATTCACAGATACGCAGTATTTT
TRBV13,TRBD1,.,TRBJ2-7,CASSFRGSPSYEQYF,TGTGCCAGCAGCTTCAGGGGGTCCCCCTCCTACGAGCAGTACTTC
TRBV11-2,TRBD2,few,TRBJ2-3,CASSPPGTIDTDTQYF,TGTGCCAGCAGTCCTCCAGGGACTATAGACACAGATACGCAGTATTTT
TRBV5-5,.,few,TRBJ2-1,CASSLSWQSYNEQFF,TGTGCCAGCAGCTTGAGCTGGCAGAGCTACAATGAGCAGTTCTTC
TRBV12-3/TRBV12-4,TRBD2,.,TRBJ2-3,CASSLKRGHTDTQYF,TGTGCCAGCAGTTTGAAGCGGGGGCACACAGATACGCAGTATTTT
TRBV7-6,TRBD1,few,TRBJ2-5,CASSLESQGAGETQYF,TGTGCCAGCAGCTTAGAATCCCAGGGGGCTGGGGAGACCCAGTACTTC
TRBV5-1,.,.,TRBJ1-1,CASSPREAGNTEAFF,TGCGCCAGCAGCCCCAGGGAGGCTGGGAACACTGAAGCTTTCTTT
TRBV4-3,TRBD1,.,TRBJ2-3,CASSRAGTASTDTQYF,TGCGCCAGCAGCCGTGCCGGGACAGCAAGCACAGATACGCAGTATTTT
TRBV11-2,.,few,TRBJ2-6,CASSHRQAQEAF,TGTGCCAGCAGCCACAGACAGGCCCAAGAGGCTTTC
TRBV4-1,TRBD1,many,TRBJ2-4,CASSQGRTGLAKNIQYF,TGCGCCAGCAGCCAAGGCCGGACAGGGCTGGCCAAAAACATTCAGTACTTC
TRBV25-1,TRBD2,.,TRBJ2-3,CASSEYPGGPTDTQYF,TGTGCCAGCAGTGAATATCCGGGGGGGCCCACAGATACGCAGTATTTT
TRBV4-3,.,.,TRBJ2-2,CASSLLGPGTGELFF,TGCGCCAGCAGCCTCCTTGGGCCGGGGACCGGGGAGCTGTTTTTT
TRBV4-1,.,.,TRBJ2-5,CASSRPPQGQETQYF,TGCGCCAGCAGCCGCCCCCCCCAGGGCCAAGAGACCCAGTACTTC
TRBV5-1,.,.,TRBJ2-5,CASSSGGGNQETQYF,TGCGCCAGCAGCTCAGGTGGGGGGAACCAAGAGACCCAGTACTTC
TRBV5-1,.,few,TRBJ2-3,CASSLGRGITDTQYF,TGCGCCAGCAGCTTAGGCAGGGGTATCACAGATACGCAGTATTTT
TRBV6-2/TRBV6-3,.,.,TRBJ2-6,CASTKRDQGYGANVLTF,TGTGCCAGCACCAAAAGGGATCAGGGATACGGGGCCAACGTCCTGACTTTC
TRBV6-5,TRBD1,few,TRBJ1-6,CASSDRGLDNSPLHF,TGTGCCAGCAGTGACAGGGGCTTGGATAATTCACCCCTCCACTTT
TRBV20-1,TRBD1,once,TRBJ1-5,CSARSRGRDWKNQPQHF,TGCAGTGCTAGAAGCAGGGGGCGGGATTGGAAGAATCAGCCCCAGCATTTT
TRBV4-1,TRBD1,few,TRBJ2-1,CASSLHGTGLDEQFF,TGCGCCAGCAGCCTTCATGGGACAGGGTTGGATGAGCAGTTCTTC
TRBV5-5,.,many,TRBJ1-1,CASSRGTVNTEAFF,TGTGCCAGCAGCCGGGGGACGGTGAACACTGAAGCTTTCTTT